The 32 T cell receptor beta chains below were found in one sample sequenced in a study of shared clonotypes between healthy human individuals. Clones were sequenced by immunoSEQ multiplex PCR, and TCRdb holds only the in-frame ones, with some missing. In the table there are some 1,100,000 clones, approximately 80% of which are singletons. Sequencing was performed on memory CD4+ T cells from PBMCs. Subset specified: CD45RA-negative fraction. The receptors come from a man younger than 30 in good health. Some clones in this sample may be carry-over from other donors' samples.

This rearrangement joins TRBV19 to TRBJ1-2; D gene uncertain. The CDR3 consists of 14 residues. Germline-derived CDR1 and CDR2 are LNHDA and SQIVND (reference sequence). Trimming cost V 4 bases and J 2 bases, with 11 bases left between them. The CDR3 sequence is CASSTSRGNYGYTF. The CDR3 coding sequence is TGTGCCAGTAGTACCTCCCGCGGGAACTATGGCTACACCTTC.

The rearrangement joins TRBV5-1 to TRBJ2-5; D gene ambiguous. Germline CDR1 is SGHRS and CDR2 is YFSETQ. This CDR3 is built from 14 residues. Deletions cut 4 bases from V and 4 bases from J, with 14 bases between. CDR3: CASSPNMAGETQYF. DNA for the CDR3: TGCGCCAGCAGCCCGAATATGGCAGGAGAGACCCAGTACTTC.

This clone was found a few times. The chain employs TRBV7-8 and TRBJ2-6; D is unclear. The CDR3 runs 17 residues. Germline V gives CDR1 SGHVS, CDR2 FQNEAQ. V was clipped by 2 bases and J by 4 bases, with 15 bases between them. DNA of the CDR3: TGTGCCAGCAGCTTAAGGGCAGCCCTATCAGGGGCCAACGTCCTGACTTTC. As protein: CASSLRAALSGANVLTF.

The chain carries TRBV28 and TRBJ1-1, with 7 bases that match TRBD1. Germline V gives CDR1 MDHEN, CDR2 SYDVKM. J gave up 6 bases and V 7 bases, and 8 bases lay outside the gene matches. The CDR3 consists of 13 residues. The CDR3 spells CASNPDRVPEAFF. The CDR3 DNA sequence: TGTGCCAGCAACCCCGACAGGGTCCCTGAAGCTTTCTTT.

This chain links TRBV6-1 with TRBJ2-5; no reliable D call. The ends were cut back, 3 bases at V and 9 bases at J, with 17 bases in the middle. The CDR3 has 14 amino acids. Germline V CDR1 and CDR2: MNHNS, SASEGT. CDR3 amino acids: CASSEVVLLSAQYF. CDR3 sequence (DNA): TGTGCCAGCAGTGAGGTGGTCCTGCTGTCGGCCCAGTACTTC.

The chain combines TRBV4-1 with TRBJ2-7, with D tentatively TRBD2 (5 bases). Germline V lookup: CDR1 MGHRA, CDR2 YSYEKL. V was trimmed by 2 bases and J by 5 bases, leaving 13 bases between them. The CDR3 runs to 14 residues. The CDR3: CASSQMGVFDEQYF. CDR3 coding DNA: TGCGCCAGCAGCCAAATGGGAGTATTCGACGAGCAGTACTTC.

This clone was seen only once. The CDR3 sequence: CAWTRSGRAWETQYF. CDR3 nucleotides: TGTGCCTGGACTAGGAGCGGGAGGGCCTGGGAGACCCAGTACTTC. V is TRBV30 and J is TRBJ2-5; TRBD2 aligns across 10 bases. CDR1 GTSNPN and CDR2 SVGIG come from the germline V gene (reference sequence). After removal of 4 bases from V and 5 bases from J, the junction contained 10 bases not matched to a gene. This CDR3 has 15 amino acids.

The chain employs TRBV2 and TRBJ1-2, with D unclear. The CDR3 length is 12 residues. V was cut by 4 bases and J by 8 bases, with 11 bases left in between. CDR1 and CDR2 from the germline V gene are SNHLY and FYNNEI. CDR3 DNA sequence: TGTGCCAGCAGTGGAGAGATGGGCGGCTACACCTTC. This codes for CASSGEMGGYTF.

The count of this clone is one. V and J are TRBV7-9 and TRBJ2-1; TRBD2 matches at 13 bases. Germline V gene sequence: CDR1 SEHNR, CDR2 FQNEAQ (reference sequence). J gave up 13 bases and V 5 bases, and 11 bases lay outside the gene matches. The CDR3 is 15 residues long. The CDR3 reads CASSVRGTSGTLQFF. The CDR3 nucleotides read TGTGCCAGCAGCGTCAGGGGGACTAGCGGGACTCTACAGTTCTTC.

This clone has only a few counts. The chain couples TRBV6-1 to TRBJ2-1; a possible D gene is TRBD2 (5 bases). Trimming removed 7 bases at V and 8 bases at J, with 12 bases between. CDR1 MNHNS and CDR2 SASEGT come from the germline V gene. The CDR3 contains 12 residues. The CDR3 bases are TGTGCCAGCACCCCACTAGTCTATGAGCAGTTCTTC. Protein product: CASTPLVYEQFF.

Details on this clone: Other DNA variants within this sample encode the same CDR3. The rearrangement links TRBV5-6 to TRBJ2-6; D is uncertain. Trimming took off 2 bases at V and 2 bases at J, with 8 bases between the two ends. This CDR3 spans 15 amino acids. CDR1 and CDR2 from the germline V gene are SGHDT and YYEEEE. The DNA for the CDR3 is TGTGCCAGCAGCTTAGCCGGGCCTGGGGCCAACGTCCTGACTTTC. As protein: CASSLAGPGANVLTF.

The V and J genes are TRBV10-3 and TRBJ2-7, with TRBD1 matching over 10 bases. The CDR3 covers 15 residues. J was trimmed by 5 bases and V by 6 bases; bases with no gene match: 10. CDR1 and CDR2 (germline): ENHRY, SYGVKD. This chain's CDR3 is CAISATGTGEDEQYF. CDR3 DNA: TGTGCCATCAGCGCTACCGGGACAGGGGAAGACGAGCAGTACTTC.

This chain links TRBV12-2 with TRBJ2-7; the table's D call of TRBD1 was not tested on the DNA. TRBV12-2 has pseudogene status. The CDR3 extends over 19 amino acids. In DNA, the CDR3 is TGTGCAAGTCGCTTATACGTGATAAAACGGGACAAGCCCGACTACGAGCAGTACTTC. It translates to CASRLYVIKRDKPDYEQYF.

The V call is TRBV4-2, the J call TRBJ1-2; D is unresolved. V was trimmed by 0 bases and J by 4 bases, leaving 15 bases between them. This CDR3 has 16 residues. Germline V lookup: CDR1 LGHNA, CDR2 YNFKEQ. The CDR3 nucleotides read TGTGCCAGCAGCCAAGAGGTAGAGGTCCTGGTCTATGGCTACACCTTC. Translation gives CASSQEVEVLVYGYTF.

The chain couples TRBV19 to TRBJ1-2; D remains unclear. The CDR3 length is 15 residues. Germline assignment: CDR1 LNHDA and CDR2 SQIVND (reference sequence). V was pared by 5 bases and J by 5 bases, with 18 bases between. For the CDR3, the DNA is TGTGCCAGTAGTCCAGGACGTCCGCTTACTTATGGCTACACCTTC. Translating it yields CASSPGRPLTYGYTF. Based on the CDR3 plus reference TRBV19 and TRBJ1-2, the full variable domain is DGGITQSPKYLFRKEGQNVTLSCEQNLNHDAMYWYRQDPGQGLRLIYYSQIVNDFQKGDIAEGYSVSREKKESFPLTVTSAQKNPTAFYLCASSPGRPLTYGYTFGSGTRLTVV.

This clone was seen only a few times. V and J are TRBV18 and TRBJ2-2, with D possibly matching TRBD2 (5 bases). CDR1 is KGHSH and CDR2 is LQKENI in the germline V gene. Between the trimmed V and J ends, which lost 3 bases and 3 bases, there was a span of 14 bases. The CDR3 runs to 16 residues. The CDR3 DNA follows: TGTGCCAGCTCACCTGTCCGGAGGCCCCACACCGGGGAGCTGTTTTTT. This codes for CASSPVRRPHTGELFF.

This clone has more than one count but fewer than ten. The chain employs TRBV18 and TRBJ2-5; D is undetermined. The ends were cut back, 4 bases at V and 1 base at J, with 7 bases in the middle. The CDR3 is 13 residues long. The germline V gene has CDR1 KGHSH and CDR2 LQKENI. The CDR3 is CASSLIIQETQYF. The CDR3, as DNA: TGTGCCAGCTCACTTATTATCCAAGAGACCCAGTACTTC.

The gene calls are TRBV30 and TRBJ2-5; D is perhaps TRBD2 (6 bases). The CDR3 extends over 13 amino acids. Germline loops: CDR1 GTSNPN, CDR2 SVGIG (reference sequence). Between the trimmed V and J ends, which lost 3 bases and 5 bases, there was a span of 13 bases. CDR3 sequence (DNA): TGTGCCTGGAGGGTGGAGGGTGGGGAGACCCAGTACTTC. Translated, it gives CAWRVEGGETQYF.

The CDR3 spells CASTASPFLSYTF. DNA of the CDR3: TGTGCCAGCACGGCCTCACCTTTTTTAAGCTACACCTTC. The gene calls are TRBV6-1 and TRBJ1-2; no reliable D call. V lost 7 bases to trimming and J lost 9 bases, with 18 bases between them. Per the germline V gene, CDR1 is MNHNS and CDR2 is SASEGT. The CDR3 loop spans 13 amino acids.

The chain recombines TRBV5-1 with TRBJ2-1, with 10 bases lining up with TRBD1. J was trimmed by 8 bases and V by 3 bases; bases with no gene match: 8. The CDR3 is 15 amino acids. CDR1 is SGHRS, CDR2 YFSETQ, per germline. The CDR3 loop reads CASSSTGTGDHEQFF. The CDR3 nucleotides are TGCGCCAGCAGCTCAACCGGGACAGGGGACCATGAGCAGTTCTTC.

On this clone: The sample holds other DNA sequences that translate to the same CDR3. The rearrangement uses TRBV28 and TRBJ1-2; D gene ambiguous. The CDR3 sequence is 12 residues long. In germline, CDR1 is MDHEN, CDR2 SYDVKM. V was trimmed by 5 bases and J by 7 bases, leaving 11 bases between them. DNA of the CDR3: TGTGCCAGCAGTCCTTTTTGGGCTGGCTACACCTTC. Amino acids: CASSPFWAGYTF.

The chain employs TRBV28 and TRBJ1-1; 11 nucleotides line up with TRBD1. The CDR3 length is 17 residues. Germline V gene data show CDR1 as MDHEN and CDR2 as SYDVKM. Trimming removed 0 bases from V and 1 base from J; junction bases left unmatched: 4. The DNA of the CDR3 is TGTGCCAGCAGTTTATGGGACAGGGGGCGAGAGAACACTGAAGCTTTCTTT. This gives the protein CASSLWDRGRENTEAFF.

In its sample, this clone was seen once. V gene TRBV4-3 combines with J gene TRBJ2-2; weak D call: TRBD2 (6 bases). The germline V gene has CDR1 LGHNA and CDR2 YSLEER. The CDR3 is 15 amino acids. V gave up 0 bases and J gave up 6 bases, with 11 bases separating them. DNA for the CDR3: TGCGCCAGCAGCCAAGATCTTCGCGGGGCCGGGGAGCTGTTTTTT. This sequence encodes CASSQDLRGAGELFF.

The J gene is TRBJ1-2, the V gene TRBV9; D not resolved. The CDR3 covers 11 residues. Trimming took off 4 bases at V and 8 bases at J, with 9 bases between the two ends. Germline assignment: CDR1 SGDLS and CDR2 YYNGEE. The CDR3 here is CASSPLNGYTF. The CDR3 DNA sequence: TGTGCCAGCAGCCCCTTGAACGGCTACACCTTC.

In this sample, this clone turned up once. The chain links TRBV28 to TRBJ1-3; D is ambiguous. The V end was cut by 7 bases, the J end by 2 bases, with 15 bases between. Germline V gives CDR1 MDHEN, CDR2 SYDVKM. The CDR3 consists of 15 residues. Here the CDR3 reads CASINGVEPGNTIYF. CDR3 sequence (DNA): TGTGCCAGCATCAACGGAGTGGAACCTGGAAACACCATATATTTT.

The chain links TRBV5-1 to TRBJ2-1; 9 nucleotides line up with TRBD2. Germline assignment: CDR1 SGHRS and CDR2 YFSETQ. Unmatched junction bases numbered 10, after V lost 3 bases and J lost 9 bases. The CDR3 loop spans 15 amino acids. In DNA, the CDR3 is TGCGCCAGCAGCTACTTAGCGGGAGCAGTCAGTGAGCAGTTCTTC. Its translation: CASSYLAGAVSEQFF.

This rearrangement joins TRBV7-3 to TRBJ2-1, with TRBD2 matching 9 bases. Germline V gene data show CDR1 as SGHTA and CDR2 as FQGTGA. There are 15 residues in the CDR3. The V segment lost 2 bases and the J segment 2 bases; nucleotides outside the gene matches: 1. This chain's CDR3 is CASSLGTSPYNEQFF. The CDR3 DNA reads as TGTGCCAGCAGCTTAGGGACTAGCCCCTACAATGAGCAGTTCTTC. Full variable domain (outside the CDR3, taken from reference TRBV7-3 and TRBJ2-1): GAGVSQTPSNKVTEKGKYVELRCDPISGHTALYWYRQSLGQGPEFLIYFQGTGAADDSGLPNDRFFAVRPEGSVSTLKIQRTERGDSAVYLCASSLGTSPYNEQFFGPGTRLTVL.

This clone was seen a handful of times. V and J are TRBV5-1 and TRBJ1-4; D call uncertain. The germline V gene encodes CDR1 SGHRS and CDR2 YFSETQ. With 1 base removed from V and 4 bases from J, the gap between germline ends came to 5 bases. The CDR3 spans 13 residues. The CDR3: CASSLNSNEKLFF. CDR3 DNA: TGCGCCAGCAGCTTGAACAGTAATGAAAAACTGTTTTTT.

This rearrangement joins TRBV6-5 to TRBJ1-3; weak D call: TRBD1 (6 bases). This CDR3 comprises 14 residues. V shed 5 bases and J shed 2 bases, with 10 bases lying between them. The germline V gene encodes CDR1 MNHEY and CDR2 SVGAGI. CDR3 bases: TGTGCCAGCAGTCCTGGACAGCCTGGAAACACCATATATTTT. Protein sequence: CASSPGQPGNTIYF.

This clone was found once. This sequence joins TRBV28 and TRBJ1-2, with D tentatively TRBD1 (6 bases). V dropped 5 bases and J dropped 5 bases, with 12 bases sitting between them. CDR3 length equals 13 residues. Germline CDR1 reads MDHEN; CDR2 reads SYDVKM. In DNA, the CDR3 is TGTGCCAGCAGTGTGGACAGCCTATATGGCTACACCTTC. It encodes CASSVDSLYGYTF.

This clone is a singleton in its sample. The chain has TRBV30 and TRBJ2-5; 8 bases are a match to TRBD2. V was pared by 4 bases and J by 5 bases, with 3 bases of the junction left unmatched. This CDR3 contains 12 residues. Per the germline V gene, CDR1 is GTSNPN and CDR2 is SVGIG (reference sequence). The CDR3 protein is CAWKSGGETQYF. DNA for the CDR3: TGTGCCTGGAAATCGGGAGGGGAGACCCAGTACTTC.

This CDR3 is CASSSAVSGNTGELFF. For the CDR3, the DNA is TGTGCCAGCAGCTCGGCGGTTAGCGGGAACACCGGGGAGCTGTTTTTT. The chain is built from TRBV5-4 and TRBJ2-2; weak D call: TRBD2 (6 bases). The germline CDR1 and CDR2 sequences are SGHNT and YYREEE (reference sequence). Trimming cost V 3 bases and J 1 base, with 13 bases left between them. CDR3 length equals 16 residues.